These 27 T cell receptor beta chains came from one sample sequenced in a study of cytomegalovirus exposure and HLA in healthy donors. Amplification used 60 Vbeta primers and 13 Jbeta primers. The table came from immunoSEQ multiplex PCR; TCRdb's copy has only in-frame clones and leaves some out. The data hold 80,000 to 100,000 clones, with under 75% observed a single time. Source material: PBMCs. The receptors derive from a man aged 45-60 years in good health and CMV-seronegative.

This clone was counted between two and nine times. The junction does not match germline at one end; this may be a read error. The chain uses TRBV7-9 and TRBJ2-1, with 10 bases fitting TRBD1. The germline gives CDR1 SEHNR, CDR2 FQNEAQ (reference sequence). There are 15 residues in the CDR3. The CDR3 DNA is TGTTCCAGCAGCGTAGGGACAGGGGATTACAATGAGCAGTTCTTC. Amino acids: CSSSVGTGDYNEQFF.

The chain is built from TRBV10-1 and TRBJ2-7, with 7 bases identical to TRBD1. Germline trimming cut 6 bases from V and 5 bases from J; bases unmatched to any gene: 10. Germline V CDR1 and CDR2: WNHNN, SYGVQD (reference sequence). The CDR3 covers 14 residues. CDR3 region: CASSDDRVRNEQYF. CDR3 nucleotide sequence: TGCGCCAGCAGCGATGACAGGGTAAGGAACGAGCAGTACTTC.

The V gene is TRBV6-1, the J gene TRBJ1-5, with a weak D call TRBD1 (5 bases). From germline, CDR1 is MNHNS and CDR2 SASEGT. V shed 10 bases and J shed 4 bases, with 14 bases lying between them. The CDR3 has 13 residues. The CDR3 spells CATTAPVNQPQHF. CDR3 nucleotides: TGTGCCACGACAGCTCCTGTGAATCAGCCCCAGCATTTT.

As DNA, the CDR3 is TGTGCCAGTAGTATACCAGGGATCTATGGCTACACCTTC. The encoded protein is CASSIPGIYGYTF. The chain recombines TRBV19 with TRBJ1-2; a possible D gene is TRBD1 (5 bases). V lost 2 bases, J lost 4 bases, and 8 bases lay in between. In germline, CDR1 is LNHDA, CDR2 SQIVND (reference sequence). CDR3 length: 13 residues.

The rearrangement uses TRBV29-1 and TRBJ2-1, with D maybe TRBD2 (6 bases). CDR3 length equals 14 residues. Trimming shortened V by 7 bases and J by 1 base, and 14 bases separated the two germline ends. Germline CDR1 is SQVTM and CDR2 is ANQGSEA. This CDR3 is CSGGGRGSYNEQFF. The CDR3 DNA sequence: TGCAGCGGGGGAGGTCGGGGGTCCTACAATGAGCAGTTCTTC.

This clone occurred once. The rearrangement links TRBV4-1 to TRBJ1-6, with a possible D match to TRBD1 (5 bases). The germline V gene encodes CDR1 MGHRA and CDR2 YSYEKL. The CDR3 spans 15 residues. Trimming cost V 3 bases and J 6 bases, with 12 bases left between them. The DNA for the CDR3 is TGCGCCAGCAGCCAGGTGACAGTTATTAATTCACCCCTCCACTTT. Protein product: CASSQVTVINSPLHF.

This chain links TRBV5-1 with TRBJ2-2, with a possible D match to TRBD1 (6 bases). This CDR3 comprises 17 residues. The V end was cut by 0 bases, the J end by 1 base, with 13 bases between. Germline V gene sequence: CDR1 SGHRS, CDR2 YFSETQ. CDR3 bases: TGCGCCAGCAGCTTGGGTGGACAGTCCAAGAACACCGGGGAGCTGTTTTTT. Its translation: CASSLGGQSKNTGELFF.

The V call is TRBV7-9, the J call TRBJ1-2, with 7 nucleotides matching TRBD1. Trimming at V came to 5 bases and at J to 0 bases, leaving 9 bases not matched to a gene. This CDR3 is 16 amino acids long. In germline, CDR1 is SEHNR, CDR2 FQNEAQ (reference sequence). The CDR3, as DNA: TGTGCCAGCAGCATAAGCAGACAGGGCACTAACTATGGCTACACCTTC. Amino acids: CASSISRQGTNYGYTF. The full variable domain, with the rest looked up from reference TRBV7-9 and TRBJ1-2, is DTGVSQNPRHKITKRGQNVTFRCDPISEHNRLYWYRQTLGQGPEFLTYFQNEAQLEKSRLLSDRFSAERPKGSFSTLEIQRTEQGDSAMYLCASSISRQGTNYGYTFGSGTRLTVV.

V and J are TRBV7-6 and TRBJ1-1; D perhaps matches TRBD1 (5 bases). Trimming took 4 bases from V and 0 from J, leaving 12 bases between them. This CDR3 is built from 15 residues. Germline lookup yields CDR1 SGHVS and CDR2 FNYEAQ. The CDR3 DNA reads as TGTGCCAGCAGCTCCCAGACAGTTCTGAACACTGAAGCTTTCTTT. Protein product: CASSSQTVLNTEAFF.

The chain employs TRBV11-2 and TRBJ1-2; no clear D gene. The germline V and J ends were trimmed by 5 bases and 7 bases, with 14 bases remaining between them. CDR3 length: 13 amino acids. CDR1 SGHAT and CDR2 FQNNGV come from the germline V gene. CDR3 region: CASSPSPVRGYTF. In DNA form, the CDR3 reads TGTGCCAGCAGCCCAAGTCCAGTTCGTGGCTACACCTTC.

The genes are TRBV29-1 and TRBJ2-7; TRBD1 matches 8 bases. This CDR3 has 13 amino acids. Germline loops: CDR1 SQVTM, CDR2 ANQGSEA. Trimming took 4 bases from V and 4 from J; bases not matched to a gene: 6. CDR3: CSVARQGAYEQYF. CDR3 nucleotides: TGCAGCGTTGCGCGGCAGGGGGCTTACGAGCAGTACTTC.

V and J are TRBV2 and TRBJ2-7; 8 nucleotides agree with TRBD1. This CDR3 contains 15 residues. The germline V gene encodes CDR1 SNHLY and CDR2 FYNNEI. J gave up 2 bases and V 7 bases, and 10 bases lay outside the gene matches. The CDR3 coding sequence is TGTGCCAGCACGGGTCCGGGGACAGGAGCCTACGAGCAGTACTTC. Translating gives CASTGPGTGAYEQYF.

The V and J genes are TRBV5-6 and TRBJ1-3, with D perhaps TRBD1 (6 bases). V lost 0 bases, J lost 0 bases, and 13 bases lay in between. The V gene's germline CDR1 is SGHDT and CDR2 YYEEEE. This CDR3 has 17 residues. CDR3 in amino acids: CASSLGQVLFSGNTIYF. In DNA, the CDR3 is TGTGCCAGCAGCTTGGGACAGGTCCTTTTCTCTGGAAACACCATATATTTT.

In this sample, this clone turned up once. This CDR3 is also generated by other DNA sequences in the sample. CDR3 nucleotide sequence: TGTGCCAGTAGTATAGTACGGGGTTCTAACTATGGCTACACCTTC. The encoded protein is CASSIVRGSNYGYTF. The J gene is TRBJ1-2, the V gene TRBV19; no definite D call. The germline V gene has CDR1 LNHDA and CDR2 SQIVND (reference sequence). Trimming removed 1 base at V and 0 bases at J, with 9 bases between. The CDR3 is made up of 15 amino acids.

The genes are TRBV28 and TRBJ2-3; D is perhaps TRBD2 (5 bases). CDR1 and CDR2 (germline): MDHEN, SYDVKM. The CDR3 runs to 15 residues. V lost 8 bases and J 1 base, leaving 16 bases between the germline ends. CDR3 sequence: CASSSGRARTDTQYF. The DNA of the CDR3 is TGTGCCAGCTCCTCGGGAAGGGCGCGCACAGATACGCAGTATTTT.

The genes are TRBV5-1 and TRBJ2-2, with 7 bases matching TRBD1. From germline, CDR1 is SGHRS and CDR2 YFSETQ. Trimming removed 4 bases from V and 5 bases from J; junction bases left unmatched: 8. This CDR3 is 15 amino acids long. CDR3 residues: CASSENRGDTGELFF. The CDR3 DNA follows: TGCGCCAGCAGCGAGAACAGGGGTGATACCGGGGAGCTGTTTTTT. The variable domain in full, with the rest retrieved from reference TRBV5-1 and TRBJ2-2, is KAGVTQTPRYLIKTRGQQVTLSCSPISGHRSVSWYQQTPGQGLQFLFEYFSETQRNKGNFPGRFSGRQFSNSRSEMNVSTLELGDSALYLCASSENRGDTGELFFGEGSRLTVL.

The chain combines TRBV6-4 with TRBJ2-3, with TRBD2 matching over 12 bases. The CDR3 covers 16 residues. V lost 0 bases and J lost 4; bases outside the gene matches: 2. The germline V gene has CDR1 MRHNA and CDR2 SNTAGT. CDR3 in DNA: TGTGCCAGCAGTGACTCGGCTAGCGGGGGGGCAGATACGCAGTATTTT. Translation gives CASSDSASGGADTQYF.

This chain connects TRBV7-2 to TRBJ2-3; 10 positions match TRBD2. This CDR3 region has 18 residues. Trimming removed 7 bases from V and 7 bases from J; junction bases left unmatched: 20. Looked up from germline, CDR1 is SGHTA and CDR2 is FQGNSA. In nucleotides, the CDR3 is TGTGCCAGCACCCTAGGCCCTAGCGGGAGTATCCTGGGCAATACGCAGTATTTT. The encoded protein is CASTLGPSGSILGNTQYF.

The chain joins TRBV5-6 to TRBJ1-1; 7 bases map to TRBD1. CDR3 length equals 14 residues. V dropped 5 bases and J dropped 3; count of bases not matched to a gene: 7. Germline CDR1 SGHDT, CDR2 YYEEEE. CDR3 bases: TGTGCCAGCAGATCCAGGGGGTTTGACACTGAAGCTTTCTTT. Residues: CASRSRGFDTEAFF.

This clone has only a few counts. The rearrangement joins TRBV18 to TRBJ2-2; the D gene is possibly TRBD2 (6 bases). In germline, CDR1 is KGHSH, CDR2 LQKENI. This CDR3 is built from 17 residues. The V end was cut by 5 bases, the J end by 0 bases, with 16 bases between. CDR3 sequence (DNA): TGTGCCAGCTCATTCGCGGGCGGGAACGCGAACACCGGGGAGCTGTTTTTT. This gives the protein CASSFAGGNANTGELFF.

The V and J genes are TRBV15 and TRBJ2-3; 8 bases are shared with TRBD1. V dropped 7 bases and J dropped 4; count of bases not matched to a gene: 10. CDR3 length: 15 amino acids. CDR1 and CDR2 from the germline V gene are LNHNV and YYDKDF (reference sequence). The CDR3 reads CATTIGQGGSDTQYF. DNA of the CDR3: TGTGCCACCACCATTGGACAGGGTGGTTCAGATACGCAGTATTTT.

J is TRBJ2-5 and V is TRBV27; D unclear. The tail of the sequence fits TRBJ2-7 better, so the J call may be wrong. The CDR3 extends over 14 amino acids. The germline V gene encodes CDR1 MNHEY and CDR2 SMNVEV (reference sequence). The CDR3 DNA is TGTGCCAGCAGTTTATCGAACAGAGCCTACGAGCAGTACTTC. Translated: CASSLSNRAYEQYF.

V and J are TRBV5-4 and TRBJ1-2; TRBD1 is a possible D gene (6 bases). CDR3 length: 13 amino acids. CDR1 and CDR2 from the germline V gene are SGHNT and YYREEE (reference sequence). V was cut by 4 bases and J by 6 bases, with 13 bases left in between. CDR3 sequence (DNA): TGTGCCAGCAGCCGCCGGGACACGGATGGCTACACCTTC. Translation gives CASSRRDTDGYTF.

Comments on this clone: The junction does not match germline at one end; this may be a read error. The chain carries TRBV4-3 and TRBJ2-2; D may be TRBD1 (6 bases). CDR3 length: 17 residues. Germline loops: CDR1 LGHNA, CDR2 YSLEER. In DNA form, the CDR3 reads TGCGCCAGCAGCCAAGAAAGACAGGACCACGTTCACCGGGGAGCTGTTTTT. The encoded protein is CASSQERQDHVHRGAVF.

V usage is TRBV5-4 and J usage is TRBJ1-1; the match to TRBD1 covers 7 bases. Losses at the gene ends were 0 bases for V and 0 bases for J; bases not matched to a gene: 2. The CDR3 is 15 residues long. Germline CDR1 reads SGHNT; CDR2 reads YYREEE (reference sequence). CDR3 loop: CASSLGGQLNTEAFF. CDR3 DNA sequence: TGTGCCAGCAGCTTGGGGGGACAGCTGAACACTGAAGCTTTCTTT.

The chain is built from TRBV6-4 and TRBJ1-4; no clear D gene. In germline, CDR1 is MRHNA, CDR2 SNTAGT. The CDR3 length is 15 residues. The germline V and J ends were trimmed by 7 bases and 0 bases, with 12 bases remaining between them. The CDR3 DNA reads as TGTGCCAGCAAACCCGGGTCTGCAACTAATGAAAAACTGTTTTTT. Translation gives CASKPGSATNEKLFF.

This clone was detected a few times. Within the sample, other DNA sequences also encode this same CDR3. The rearrangement links TRBV19 to TRBJ2-1; 13 positions agree with TRBD2. This CDR3 has 22 amino acids. Germline V lookup: CDR1 LNHDA, CDR2 SQIVND (reference sequence). The V gene end was trimmed by 1 base and the J gene end by 0 bases; junction bases not matched to a gene: 15. For the CDR3, the DNA is TGTGCCAGTAGTATAGCCGGACTAGCGGGAGTCATAGGACCTAGCTCCTACAATGAGCAGTTCTTC. It translates to CASSIAGLAGVIGPSSYNEQFF.